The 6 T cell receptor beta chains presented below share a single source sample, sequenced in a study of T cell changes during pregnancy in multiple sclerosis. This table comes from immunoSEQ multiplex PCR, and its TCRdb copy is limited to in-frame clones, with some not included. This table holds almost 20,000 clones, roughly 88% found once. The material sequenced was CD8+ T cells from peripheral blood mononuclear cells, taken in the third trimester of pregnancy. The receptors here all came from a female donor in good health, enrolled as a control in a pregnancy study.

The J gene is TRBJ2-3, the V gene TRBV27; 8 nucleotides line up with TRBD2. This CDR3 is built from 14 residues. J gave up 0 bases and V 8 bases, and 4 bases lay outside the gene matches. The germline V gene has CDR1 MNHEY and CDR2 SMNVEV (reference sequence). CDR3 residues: CASRVAGSTDTQYF. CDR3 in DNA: TGTGCCAGCCGCGTAGCGGGGAGCACAGATACGCAGTATTTT.

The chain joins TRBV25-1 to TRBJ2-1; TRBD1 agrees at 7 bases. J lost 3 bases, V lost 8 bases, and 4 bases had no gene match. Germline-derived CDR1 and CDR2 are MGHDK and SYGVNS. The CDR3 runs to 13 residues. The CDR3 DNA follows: TGTGCCAGCCAAGACAGGGACTACAATGAGCAGTTCTTC. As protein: CASQDRDYNEQFF.

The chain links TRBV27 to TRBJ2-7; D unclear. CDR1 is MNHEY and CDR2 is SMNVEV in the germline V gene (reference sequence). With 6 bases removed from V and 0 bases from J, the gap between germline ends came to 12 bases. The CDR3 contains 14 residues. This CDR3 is CASSPSASSYEQYF. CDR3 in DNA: TGTGCCAGCAGCCCCTCTGCCAGCTCCTACGAGCAGTACTTC.

The CDR3 loop reads CASSYVGQKETQYF. DNA for the CDR3: TGTGCCAGCAGTTACGTGGGACAAAAAGAGACCCAGTACTTC. The rearrangement uses TRBV6-5 and TRBJ2-5; D is perhaps TRBD1 (6 bases). Germline CDR1 reads MNHEY; CDR2 reads SVGAGI. The CDR3 length is 14 residues. V was trimmed by 2 bases and J by 3 bases, leaving 10 bases between them.

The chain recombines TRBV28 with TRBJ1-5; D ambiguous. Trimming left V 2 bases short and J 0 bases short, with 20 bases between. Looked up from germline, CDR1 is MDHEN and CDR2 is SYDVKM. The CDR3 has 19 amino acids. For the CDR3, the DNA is TGTGCCAGCAGTTTAGTACAGACCTCCTTAAAGAATAGCAATCAGCCCCAGCATTTT. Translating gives CASSLVQTSLKNSNQPQHF.

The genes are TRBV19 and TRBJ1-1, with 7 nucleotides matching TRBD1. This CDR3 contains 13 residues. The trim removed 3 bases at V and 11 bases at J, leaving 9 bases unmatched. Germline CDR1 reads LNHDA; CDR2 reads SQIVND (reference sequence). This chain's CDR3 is CASSIRGQPEAFF. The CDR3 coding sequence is TGTGCCAGTAGTATCAGGGGACAGCCCGAGGCTTTCTTT. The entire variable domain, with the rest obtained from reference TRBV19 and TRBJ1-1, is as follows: DGGITQSPKYLFRKEGQNVTLSCEQNLNHDAMYWYRQDPGQGLRLIYYSQIVNDFQKGDIAEGYSVSREKKESFPLTVTSAQKNPTAFYLCASSIRGQPEAFFGQGTRLTVV.